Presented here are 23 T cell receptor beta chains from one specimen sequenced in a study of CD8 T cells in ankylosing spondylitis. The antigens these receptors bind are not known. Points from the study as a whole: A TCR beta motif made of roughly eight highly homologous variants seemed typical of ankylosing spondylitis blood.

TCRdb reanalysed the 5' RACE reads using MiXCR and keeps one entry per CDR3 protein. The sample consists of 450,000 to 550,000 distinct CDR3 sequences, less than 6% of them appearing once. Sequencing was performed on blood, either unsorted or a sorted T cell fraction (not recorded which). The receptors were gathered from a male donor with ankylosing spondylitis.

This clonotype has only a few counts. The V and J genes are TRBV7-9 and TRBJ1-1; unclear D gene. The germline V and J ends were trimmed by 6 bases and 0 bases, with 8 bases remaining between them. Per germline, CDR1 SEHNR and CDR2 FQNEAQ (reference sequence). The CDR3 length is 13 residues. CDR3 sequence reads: CASRISLNTEAFF. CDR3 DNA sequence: TGTGCCAGCAGGATCAGCCTGAACACTGAAGCTTTCTTT.

The CDR3 DNA reads TGCGCCAGCAGCCAAGAGCCTAGCGGGGGGCCCCCAGATACGCAGTATTTT. Protein: CASSQEPSGGPPDTQYF. The gene calls are TRBV4-3 and TRBJ2-3; 11 positions agree with TRBD2. The CDR3 is 17 residues long. The V and J ends lost 0 bases and 4 bases, in that order; junction bases with no gene match: 6. Germline CDR1 LGHNA, CDR2 YSLEER.

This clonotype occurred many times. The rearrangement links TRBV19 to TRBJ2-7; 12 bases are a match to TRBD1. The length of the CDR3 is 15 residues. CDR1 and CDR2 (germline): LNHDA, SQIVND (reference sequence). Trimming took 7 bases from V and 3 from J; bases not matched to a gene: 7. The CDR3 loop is CASKRDRGLFYEQYF. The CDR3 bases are TGTGCCAGTAAACGGGACAGGGGGCTTTTCTACGAGCAGTACTTC.

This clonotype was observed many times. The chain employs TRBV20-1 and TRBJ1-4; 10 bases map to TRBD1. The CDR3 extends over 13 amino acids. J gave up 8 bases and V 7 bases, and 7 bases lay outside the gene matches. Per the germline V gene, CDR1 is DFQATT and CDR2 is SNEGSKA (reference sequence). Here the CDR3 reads CSGRDRGMEKLFF. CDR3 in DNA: TGCAGTGGTAGGGACAGGGGAATGGAAAAACTGTTTTTT.

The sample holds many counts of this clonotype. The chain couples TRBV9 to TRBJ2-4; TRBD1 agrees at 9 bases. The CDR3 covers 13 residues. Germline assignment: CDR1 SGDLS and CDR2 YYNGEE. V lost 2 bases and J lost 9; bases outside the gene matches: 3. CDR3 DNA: TGTGCCAGCAGCGTGGGACAGGGTGGCATTCAGTACTTC. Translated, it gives CASSVGQGGIQYF.

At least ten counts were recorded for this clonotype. The CDR3 DNA follows: TGTGCCAGCAGTTTGTTACAGGACTATGGCTACACCTTC. Its protein product is CASSLLQDYGYTF. The genes are TRBV12-3 or TRBV12-4 and TRBJ1-2; weak D call: TRBD1 (5 bases). The length of the CDR3 is 13 residues. The V end was cut by 3 bases, the J end by 3 bases, with 8 bases between.

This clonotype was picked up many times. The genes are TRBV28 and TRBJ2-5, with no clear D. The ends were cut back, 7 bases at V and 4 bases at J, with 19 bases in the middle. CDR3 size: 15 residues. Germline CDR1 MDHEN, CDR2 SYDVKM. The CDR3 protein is CASTSAAPGRETQYF. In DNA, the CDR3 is TGTGCCAGCACCTCAGCAGCACCCGGGCGAGAGACCCAGTACTTC.

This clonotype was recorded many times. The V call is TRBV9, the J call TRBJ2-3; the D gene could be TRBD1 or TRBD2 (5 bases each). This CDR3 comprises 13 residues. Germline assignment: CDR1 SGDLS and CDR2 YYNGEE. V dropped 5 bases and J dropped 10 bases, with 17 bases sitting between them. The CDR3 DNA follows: TGTGCCAGCAGAGACGGGGACCTTGGTGCGCAGTATTTT. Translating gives CASRDGDLGAQYF.

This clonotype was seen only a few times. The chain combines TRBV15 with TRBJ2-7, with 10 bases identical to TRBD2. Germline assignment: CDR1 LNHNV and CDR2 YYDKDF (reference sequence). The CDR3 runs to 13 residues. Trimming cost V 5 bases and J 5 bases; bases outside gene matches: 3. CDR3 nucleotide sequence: TGTGCCACCAGCCCTAGCGGGAGAAACGAGCAGTACTTC. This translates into CATSPSGRNEQYF.

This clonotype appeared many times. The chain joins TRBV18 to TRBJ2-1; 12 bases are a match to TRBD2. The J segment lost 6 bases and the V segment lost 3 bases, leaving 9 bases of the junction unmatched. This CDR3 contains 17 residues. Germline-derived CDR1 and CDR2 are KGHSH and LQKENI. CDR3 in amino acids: CASSPGSSGRALNEQFF. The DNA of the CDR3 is TGTGCCAGCTCACCGGGCTCTAGCGGGAGGGCCCTCAATGAGCAGTTCTTC.

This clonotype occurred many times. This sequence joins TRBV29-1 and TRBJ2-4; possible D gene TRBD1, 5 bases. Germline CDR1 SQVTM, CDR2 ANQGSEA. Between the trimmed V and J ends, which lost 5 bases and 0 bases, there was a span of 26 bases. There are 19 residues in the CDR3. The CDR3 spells CSVSGSSTSLSLAKNIQYF. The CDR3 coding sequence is TGCAGCGTTTCAGGGTCATCTACCTCACTCTCGCTAGCCAAAAACATTCAGTACTTC.

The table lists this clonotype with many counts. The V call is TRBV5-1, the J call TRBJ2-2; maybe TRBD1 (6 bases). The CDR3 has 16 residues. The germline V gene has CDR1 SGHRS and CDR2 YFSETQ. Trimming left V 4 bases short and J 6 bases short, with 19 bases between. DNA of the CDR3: TGCGCCAGCAGCACAACAAGAACAGGGAAATCCGGGGAGCTGTTTTTT. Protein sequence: CASSTTRTGKSGELFF.

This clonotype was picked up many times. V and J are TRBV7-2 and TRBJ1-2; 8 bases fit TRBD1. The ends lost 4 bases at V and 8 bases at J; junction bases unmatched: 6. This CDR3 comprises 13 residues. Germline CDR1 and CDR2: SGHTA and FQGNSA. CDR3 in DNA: TGTGCCAGCAGCTCCCAGGGGGCGATGGGCTACACCTTC. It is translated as CASSSQGAMGYTF.

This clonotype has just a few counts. DNA of the CDR3: TGTGCCAGCAGTACAAGCGTTTACGAGCAGTACTTC. Encoded protein: CASSTSVYEQYF. The chain uses TRBV6-2 or TRBV6-3 and TRBJ2-7; the D is unclear. Germline V CDR1 and CDR2: MNHEY, SVGEGT. V dropped 5 bases and J dropped 4 bases, with 9 bases sitting between them. The CDR3 sequence is 12 residues long.

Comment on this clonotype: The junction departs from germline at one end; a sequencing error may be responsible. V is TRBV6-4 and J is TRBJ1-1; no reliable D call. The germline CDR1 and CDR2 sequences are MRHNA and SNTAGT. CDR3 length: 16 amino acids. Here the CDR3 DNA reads TGCTGCAGTGTGACTCGGTCGCGGCGGCCGAACACTGAAGCTTTCTTT. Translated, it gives CCSVTRSRRPNTEAFF.

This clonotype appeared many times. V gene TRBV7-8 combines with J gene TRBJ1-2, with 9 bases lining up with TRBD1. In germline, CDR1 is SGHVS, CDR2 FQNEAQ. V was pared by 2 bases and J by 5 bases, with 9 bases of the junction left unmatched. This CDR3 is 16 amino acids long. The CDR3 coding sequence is TGTGCCAGCAGCTTAATCGTCGGGACAGGGTCTTATGGCTACACCTTC. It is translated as CASSLIVGTGSYGYTF.

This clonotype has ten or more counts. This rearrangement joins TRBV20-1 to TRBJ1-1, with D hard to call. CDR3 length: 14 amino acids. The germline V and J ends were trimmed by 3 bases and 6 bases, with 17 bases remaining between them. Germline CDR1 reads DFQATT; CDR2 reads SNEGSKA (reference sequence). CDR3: CSARRPGSGSEAFF. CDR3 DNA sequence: TGCAGTGCTAGGCGCCCGGGATCGGGGTCTGAAGCTTTCTTT.

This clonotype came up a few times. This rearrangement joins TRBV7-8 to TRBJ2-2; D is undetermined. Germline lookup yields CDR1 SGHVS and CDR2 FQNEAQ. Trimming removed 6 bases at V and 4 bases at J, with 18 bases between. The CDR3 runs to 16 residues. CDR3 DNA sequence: TGTGCCAGCAGGCGGCGTCCAACAACCCCCACCGGGGAGCTGTTTTTT. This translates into CASRRRPTTPTGELFF.

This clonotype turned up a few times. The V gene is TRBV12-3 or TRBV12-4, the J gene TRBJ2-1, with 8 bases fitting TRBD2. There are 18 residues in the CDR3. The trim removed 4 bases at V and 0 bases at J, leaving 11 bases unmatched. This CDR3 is CASSSGPGLVISYNEQFF. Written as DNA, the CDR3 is TGTGCCAGCAGTTCGGGACCGGGACTAGTAATCTCCTACAATGAGCAGTTCTTC.

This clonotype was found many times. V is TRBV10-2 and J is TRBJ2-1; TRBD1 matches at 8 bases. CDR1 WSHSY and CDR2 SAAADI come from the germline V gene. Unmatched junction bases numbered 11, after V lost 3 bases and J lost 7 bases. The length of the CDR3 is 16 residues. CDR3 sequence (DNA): TGCGCCAGCAGTGATTGGCCCGGACAGGGAGTAAATGAGCAGTTCTTC. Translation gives CASSDWPGQGVNEQFF.

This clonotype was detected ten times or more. As DNA, the CDR3 is TGTGCCTGGGCGACCCCCTGGGGATATACTGAAGCTTTCTTT. This translates into CAWATPWGYTEAFF. This sequence joins TRBV30 and TRBJ1-1; D not resolved. Germline CDR1 reads GTSNPN; CDR2 reads SVGIG (reference sequence). The CDR3 has 14 residues. V was shortened by 5 bases and J by 5 bases, with 18 bases between the two germline ends.

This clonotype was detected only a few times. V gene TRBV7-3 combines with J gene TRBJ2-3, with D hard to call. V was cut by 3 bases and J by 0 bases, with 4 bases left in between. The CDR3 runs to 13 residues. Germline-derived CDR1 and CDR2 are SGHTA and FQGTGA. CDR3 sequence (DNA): TGTGCCAGCAGCTTTTTGAGCACAGATACGCAGTATTTT. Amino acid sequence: CASSFLSTDTQYF.

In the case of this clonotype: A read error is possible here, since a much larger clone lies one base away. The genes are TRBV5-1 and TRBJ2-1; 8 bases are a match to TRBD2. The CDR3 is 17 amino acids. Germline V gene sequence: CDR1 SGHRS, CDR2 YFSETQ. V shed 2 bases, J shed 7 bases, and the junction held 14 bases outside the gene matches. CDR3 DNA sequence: TGCGCCAGCAGCTTCCTCGCGGGGGGTAGCGGTCGGAATGAGCAGTTCTTC. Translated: CASSFLAGGSGRNEQFF.